These T cell receptor beta chains were read from a single sample in a study of response to subunit inactivated influenza vaccine. TCRdb reanalysed the RT-PCR reads using MiXCR and keeps one entry per CDR3 protein. Among a few hundred thousand distinct CDR3 sequences listed, 12% to 15% were seen once. The input for sequencing was PBMCs from blood, taken about 13 days after vaccination. The receptors were gathered from a man aged 45-65 years who received an inactivated influenza vaccine. Each CDR3 is given with its conserved first and last residue. D genes are given only for firm matches. Expanded clones are given a class, and other clones once, few, many or no size at all.

>TRBJ2-7|TRBV6-2/TRBV6-3|-|-
CASAFPQAQYF
TGTGCCAGCGCCTTTCCACAGGCGCAGTACTTC
>TRBJ1-6|TRBV28|-|few
CASSSLGGDNSPLHF
TGTGCCAGCAGTTCCCTCGGGGGGGATAATTCACCCCTCCACTTT
>TRBJ1-2|TRBV29-1|-|-
CSIYGADGYTF
TGCAGCATTTATGGGGCCGACGGCTACACCTTC
>TRBJ2-7|TRBV7-2|TRBD2|many
CASTFTSGRLSYEQYF
TGTGCCAGCACCTTTACTAGCGGGAGGCTCTCCTACGAGCAGTACTTC
>TRBJ2-5|TRBV7-2|TRBD2|many
CASSLGLAGDQETQYF
TGTGCCAGCAGCTTGGGACTAGCGGGAGACCAAGAGACCCAGTACTTC
>TRBJ2-3|TRBV28|-|-
CASSTTGPRADTQYF
TGTGCCAGCAGCACTACCGGGCCGAGGGCAGATACGCAGTATTTT
>TRBJ2-2|TRBV4-3|-|-
CASSQEMIVRSTNTGELFF
TGCGCCAGCAGCCAAGAAATGATCGTACGTTCCACGAACACCGGGGAGCTGTTTTTT
>TRBJ2-7|TRBV15|-|-
CATSRVKGIPYEQYF
TGTGCCACCAGCAGAGTTAAGGGGATCCCCTACGAGCAGTACTTC
>TRBJ2-6|TRBV6-5|TRBD1|-
CASSYTGQGRPGANVLTF
TGTGCCAGCAGTTACACTGGACAGGGACGACCTGGGGCCAACGTCCTGACTTTC
>TRBJ1-1|TRBV10-3|TRBD1|few
CAIRPTGMNTEAFF
TGTGCCATCAGGCCGACAGGGATGAACACTGAAGCTTTCTTT
>TRBJ2-1|TRBV6-1|TRBD2|few
CASSRSGNSYNEQFF
TGTGCCAGCAGTCGTAGCGGGAACTCCTACAATGAGCAGTTCTTC
>TRBJ2-2|TRBV12-3/TRBV12-4|-|-
CASRPRSGFDTGELFF
TGTGCCAGCAGACCAAGGAGCGGGTTTGACACCGGGGAGCTGTTTTTT
>TRBJ2-7|TRBV5-5|-|-
CASNGSGFYEQYF
TGTGCCAGCAACGGTTCAGGGTTTTACGAGCAGTACTTC
>TRBJ2-1|TRBV27|TRBD2|few
CASSSRLAGRNEQFF
TGTGCCAGCAGTTCGAGACTAGCGGGACGGAATGAGCAGTTCTTC
>TRBJ2-7|TRBV20-1|TRBD2|few
CSASTALGPGLAYEQYF
TGCAGTGCTAGTACGGCCCTTGGTCCGGGACTAGCCTACGAGCAGTACTTC
>TRBJ2-7|TRBV7-8|TRBD1|-
CASSLPTGGAYEQYF
TGTGCCAGCAGCTTACCGACAGGGGGGGCATACGAGCAGTACTTC
>TRBJ2-1|TRBV18|TRBD1|-
CASSPQPSGTAYNEQFF
TGTGCCAGCTCACCACAGCCATCCGGGACAGCCTACAATGAGCAGTTCTTC
>TRBJ1-4|TRBV12-3/TRBV12-4|-|once
CASSFHANEKLFF
TGTGCCAGCAGCTTTCATGCGAATGAAAAACTGTTTTTT
>TRBJ1-2|TRBV7-2|-|many
CASSFGGSYGYTF
TGTGCCAGCAGCTTCGGGGGAAGCTATGGCTACACCTTC
>TRBJ1-3|TRBV29-1|-|-
CSVAGRLGNTIYF
TGCAGCGTCGCCGGACGTCTCGGAAACACCATATATTTT
>TRBJ2-2|TRBV7-2|-|-
CASRLALASTGELFF
TGTGCCAGCAGGCTAGCTCTAGCGTCCACCGGGGAGCTGTTTTTT
>TRBJ1-2|TRBV12-3/TRBV12-4|TRBD1|-
CASSLARGLDGYTF
TGTGCCAGCAGTTTAGCTAGGGGGCTTGATGGCTACACCTTC
>TRBJ2-2|TRBV6-7|TRBD2|-
CARGGLAEVNTGELFF
TGTGCTAGAGGGGGACTAGCGGAGGTGAACACCGGGGAGCTGTTTTTT
>TRBJ2-3|TRBV20-1|TRBD2|-
CSATTPAGSTDTKYF
TGCAGTGCTACTACCCCAGCGGGGAGCACAGATACGAAGTATTTT
>TRBJ2-1|TRBV7-9|TRBD2|-
CASSFFTSGISYNEQFF
TGTGCCAGCAGCTTTTTCACCAGCGGGATCTCCTACAATGAGCAGTTCTTC